A selection of T cell receptor beta chains follows, all from one sample in a study of blood T cell repertoires in COVID-19. Libraries were prepared by immunoSEQ multiplex PCR; TCRdb keeps only in-frame clonotypes and omits some of them. The sample lists 65,000 to 85,000 clones, around 78% occurring once. The sequencing sample was made of peripheral blood. The source of these receptors is a human donor in a cohort sampled during active COVID-19. The CDR3 runs from the conserved cysteine through the conserved F or W. A D gene is named only where the DNA matches it firmly. Size tells how often a clone was seen (once, few, many) or the class of an expanded clone, and some rows leave it out.

CDR3nt | CDR3aa | v_gene | d_gene | j_gene | abundance
TGCGCCAGCAGCCGAACCTCTCCGGCGGGAGATACGCAGTATTTT | CASSRTSPAGDTQYF | TRBV5-1 | . | TRBJ2-3 | .
TGTGCCAGCAGCCTTTGGACAGGATCAACTAATGAAAAACTGTTTTTT | CASSLWTGSTNEKLFF | TRBV3-1/TRBV3-2 | TRBD1 | TRBJ1-4 | few
TGTGCCAGCAGCAAAGCGTCCCGGGACTGCTCTTATGGCTACACCTTC | CASSKASRDCSYGYTF | TRBV21-1 | . | TRBJ1-2 | .
TGCAGTGCTAGTCCCCCAGGCTACACCGGGGAGCTGTTTTTT | CSASPPGYTGELFF | TRBV20-1 | . | TRBJ2-2 | .
TGTGCCACCAGTCCCTACGGGACAGTCTACGAGCAGTACTTC | CATSPYGTVYEQYF | TRBV15 | TRBD1 | TRBJ2-7 | .
TGTGCCAGCAGCTTAATGGTAGCGGTTCCGGGAGATACGCAGTATTTT | CASSLMVAVPGDTQYF | TRBV7-2 | . | TRBJ2-3 | .
TGTGCCAGCAGTTACCCTAAGGGACTAGCCTGGTACAATGAGCAGTTCTTC | CASSYPKGLAWYNEQFF | TRBV6-2/TRBV6-3 | TRBD2 | TRBJ2-1 | .
TGTGCCAGCAGCAAACCAAACGAGGGATCCCCCATACCTTTTGGGCAGTTCTTC | CASSKPNEGSPIPFGQFF | TRBV21-1 | . | TRBJ2-1 | .
TGTGCCAGCAGCTTAACAGCCTGGGACAGCTATGGCTACACCTTC | CASSLTAWDSYGYTF | TRBV7-2 | TRBD1 | TRBJ1-2 | .
TGTGCCAGCAGTTTAAAATCCCAGCGGCACTCTGGGGCCAACGTCCTGACTTTC | CASSLKSQRHSGANVLTF | TRBV27 | . | TRBJ2-6 | .
TGTGCCAGCAGCCGACTAGCGGTCCTAAGCTCCTACGAGCAGTACTTC | CASSRLAVLSSYEQYF | TRBV5-6 | TRBD2 | TRBJ2-7 | few
TGTGCTAGTGGACCCGACATTACGAACACCGGGGAGCTGTTTTTT | CASGPDITNTGELFF | TRBV12-5 | . | TRBJ2-2 | once
TGTGCCAGCAGCGTAGCTAGGGGGGGACCGAACACCGGGGAGCTGTTTTTT | CASSVARGGPNTGELFF | TRBV9 | . | TRBJ2-2 | .
TGTGCCAGCAGCCCCACCTTAGCAACAGGGGCGAACACCGGGGAGCTGTTTTTT | CASSPTLATGANTGELFF | TRBV7-9 | TRBD1 | TRBJ2-2 | .
TGTGCCAGCAGTGAAGCGCTTCTGACCTGGGTCCGAGGAACTGAAGCTTTCTTT | CASSEALLTWVRGTEAFF | TRBV2 | . | TRBJ1-1 | .
TGCAGCGTTGGGGACAGGGGTAATGAGCAGTTCTTC | CSVGDRGNEQFF | TRBV29-1 | TRBD1 | TRBJ2-1 | .
TGTGCCACCAGTGATATAGCGGGGCCCTCCTACAATGAGCAGTTCTTC | CATSDIAGPSYNEQFF | TRBV24-1 | TRBD2 | TRBJ2-1 | few
TGCGCCAGCAGCTTACAGGGGGCCTACTACGAGCAGTACTTC | CASSLQGAYYEQYF | TRBV5-1 | TRBD1 | TRBJ2-7 | .
TGTGCCAGCAGCTTAGTCAACAATGAGCAGTTCTTC | CASSLVNNEQFF | TRBV11-2 | . | TRBJ2-1 | .
TGTGCCAGCAGTACAGGGGGGGAAGCTTTCTTT | CASSTGGEAFF | TRBV27 | TRBD1 | TRBJ1-1 | .
TGTGCCAGCAGCCAAGACAGGAATCAGCCCCAGCATTTT | CASSQDRNQPQHF | TRBV3-1/TRBV3-2 | . | TRBJ1-5 | .